This T cell receptor beta chain was documented in a study of tumor-infiltrating lymphocytes in primary liver carcinoma. Study summary: Tissue type made little difference to sample yields of roughly 3.65 to 7.13 million productive TCRbeta reads.

Overall study results and limits: No more than about 8-24% of top clones could be seen in all five tumor regions. In tumor-adjacent and tumor-blood pairs, overlap was lower than in tumor region pairs.

TCR beta cDNA came from approximately 540 ng total RNA, primed with a constant-region primer. The TCR beta library was amplified through three nested multiplex PCR rounds in a modified ARM-PCR procedure. For around 9 cycles apiece, the opening two PCR rounds ran with TRBV1-TRBV30 forward primers and a C-beta reverse primer. TCRdb analysed the multiplex PCR reads with MiXCR anew, one entry per CDR3 protein. There are around 120,000 distinct CDR3 sequences in the sample; 65% occur only once, and 7% to 10% lies in the top ten. CDR3 length: 13 residues. Germline loops: CDR1 MNHEY, CDR2 SVGAGI. In the case of this clonotype: The antigen is not known. A much larger clonotype is one base distant, so this may be a read error.

Unsorted bulk tissue (roughly 19-31 mg) underwent RNA and DNA co-extraction. With chronic HBV infection, the patients were also treatment-naive. The chain uses TRBV6-5 and TRBJ1-1; 9 nucleotides match TRBD1. Sample: liver tumor tissue from sampling region 1. Subset of the sample: tumor region T1, superior pole. This TCR was sampled from a woman aged 55-75 years with primary liver carcinoma and hepatitis B virus infection. Written as DNA, the CDR3 is TGTGCCTGCAGTTACAGGGGGCTTACTGAAGCTTTCTTT. Amino acid sequence: CACSYRGLTEAFF.